This TCR beta chain stems from a study of T cell responses to AZD1222 COVID-19 vaccine. Regarding the study as a whole: Spike-specific TCR breadth and depth rose after two AZD1222 doses. Dominant at 160-218 and 743-854, vaccine-associated CD4 TCRs also spanned spike. The donor group comprised mostly white British people and more females; the analysis possibly underestimated clonal diversity.

Assay used: immunoSEQ multiplex PCR; TCRdb lists only in-frame clones, some missing. The sample consists of roughly 130,000 clones, 88% of them appearing once. Trimming cost V 5 bases and J 2 bases, with 6 bases left between them. The CDR3 extends over 12 amino acids. The germline gives CDR1 LGHDT, CDR2 YNNKEL (reference sequence). For this clone: Its antigen remains unknown.

The sequence was obtained from an adult in good health. V is TRBV3-1 (or the pseudogene TRBV3-2) and J is TRBJ1-2; a weak D match, TRBD1 (5 bases). Sequenced here: peripheral blood, sampled on day 0 of AZD1222 vaccination. For the CDR3, the DNA is TGTGCCAGCAGCGACAGAAACTATGGCTACACCTTC. Residues: CASSDRNYGYTF.